At least ten counts were recorded for the clone carrying this T cell receptor beta chain. RNA transcripts yielded amplified TCR beta CDR3 regions. Second-round multiplex PCR followed a first-round RT-PCR using HTBI primers. TCRdb passed the multiplex PCR reads through MiXCR, listing each CDR3 protein once. The repertoire has 360,000 or so distinct CDR3 sequences, about a sixth of them found once; the top ten carry more than 1.5%. This sample is part of a study of Graves' ophthalmopathy and Graves' hyperthyroidism. This TCR derives from a woman aged 18-30 years with Graves' ophthalmopathy. The sample taken for sequencing was peripheral blood.

The CDR3 bases are TGTGCCAGCAGTTACCTATTGGGACAGAATAATTCACCCCTCCACTTT. Its translation: CASSYLLGQNNSPLHF. This chain uses TRBV6-5 with TRBJ1-6; 7 positions match TRBD1. With 2 bases clipped from V and 5 bases from J, the junction kept 6 bases outside the gene matches. There are 16 residues in the CDR3. The V gene's germline CDR1 is MNHEY and CDR2 SVGAGI.